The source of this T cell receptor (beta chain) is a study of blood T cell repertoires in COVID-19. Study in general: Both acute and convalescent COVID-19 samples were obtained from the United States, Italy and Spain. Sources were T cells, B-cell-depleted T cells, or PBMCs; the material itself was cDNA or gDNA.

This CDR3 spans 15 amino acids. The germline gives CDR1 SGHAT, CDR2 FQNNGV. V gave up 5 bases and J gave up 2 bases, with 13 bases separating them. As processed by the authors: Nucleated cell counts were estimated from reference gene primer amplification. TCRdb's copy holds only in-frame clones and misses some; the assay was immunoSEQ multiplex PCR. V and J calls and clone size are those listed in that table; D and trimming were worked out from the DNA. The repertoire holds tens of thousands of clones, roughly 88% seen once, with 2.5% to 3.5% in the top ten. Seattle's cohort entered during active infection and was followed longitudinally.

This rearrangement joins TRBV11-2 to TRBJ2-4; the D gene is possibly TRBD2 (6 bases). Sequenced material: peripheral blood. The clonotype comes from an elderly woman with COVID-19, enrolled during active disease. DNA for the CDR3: TGTGCCAGCAGCCCGCGGGGCACCACCAAAAACATTCAGTACTTC. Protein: CASSPRGTTKNIQYF.